These 10 T cell receptor beta chains originate from one sample sequenced in a study of T cells in women clearing cervical HPV infection. The protocol was immunoSEQ multiplex PCR, while the TCRdb copy is restricted to in-frame clones and leaves out a portion. The listing contains tens of thousands of clones. Sample: blood buffy coat. All receptors derive from a woman aged 18 to 75 with a cervical HPV16 infection that either progressed to CIN3+ or cleared (not recorded which).

The part of the CDR3 DNA that was read is TGTGCCAGCAGCTTCCGGGACAGAGACAATGAG. Its protein product is CASSFRDRDNE. The whole CDR3 region reads CASSFRDRDNEQFF. V usage is TRBV7-9 and J usage is TRBJ2-1, with 7 bases that match TRBD1. Coverage ceases 3 residues before the CDR3 finishes, and the germline J gene fills in the end. Trimming cost V 3 bases and J 5 bases; bases outside gene matches: 4. The germline gives CDR1 SEHNR, CDR2 FQNEAQ (reference sequence). The CDR3 runs 14 residues. The full variable domain, completed using reference TRBV7-9 and TRBJ2-1, is DTGVSQNPRHKITKRGQNVTFRCDPISEHNRLYWYRQTLGQGPEFLTYFQNEAQLEKSRLLSDRFSAERPKGSFSTLEIQRTEQGDSAMYLCASSFRDRDNEQFFGPGTRLTVL.

Concerning this clone itself: The DNA ends 3 residues before the CDR3 does, and the rest of the CDR3 is filled in from the germline J gene. The chain employs TRBV7-9 and TRBJ2-2, with unresolved D. CDR3 length: 13 residues. CDR1 SEHNR and CDR2 FQNEAQ come from the germline V gene (reference sequence). The CDR3 sequence: CASSLSQSEKLFF. The part of the CDR3 DNA that was read is TGTGCCAGCAGCTTATCGCAGAGTGAAAAG.

About this clone itself: The CDR3 goes on 3 residues after the read ends, and that part is filled in from the germline J gene. The chain recombines TRBV20-1 with TRBJ1-6; no clear D. V gave up 2 bases and J gave up 7 bases, with 9 bases separating them. This CDR3 contains 13 residues. CDR1 is DFQATT, CDR2 SNEGSKA, per germline (reference sequence). The CDR3 spells CSARPTGNSPLHF. The sequenced CDR3 bases are TGCAGTGCTAGACCGACGGGGAATTCACCC.

Incomplete CDR3 DNA: TGTGCCAGTAGTTCGGAGCGGGGGTGGGAGACC. It translates to CASSSERGWET. Given in full, the CDR3 is CASSSERGWETQYF. J is TRBJ2-5 and V is TRBV19; 8 bases map to TRBD2. The observed sequence ends 3 residues before the CDR3 terminus, with the missing tail filled in from the germline J gene. J gave up 5 bases and V 5 bases, and 7 bases lay outside the gene matches. The CDR3 is 14 residues long. Germline V CDR1 and CDR2: LNHDA, SQIVND (reference sequence). Based on the CDR3 plus reference TRBV19 and TRBJ2-5, the full variable domain is DGGITQSPKYLFRKEGQNVTLSCEQNLNHDAMYWYRQDPGQGLRLIYYSQIVNDFQKGDIAEGYSVSREKKESFPLTVTSAQKNPTAFYLCASSSERGWETQYFGPGTRLLVL.

Turning to this clone: Read coverage stops 3 residues before the CDR3 terminus; the germline J gene supplies the remainder. The genes are TRBV19 and TRBJ2-4, with 9 bases fitting TRBD1. Germline V gene lookup returns CDR1 LNHDA and CDR2 SQIVND (reference sequence). The CDR3 totals 15 residues. Partial CDR3 DNA: TGTGCCAGTAGAAGGGACAGGGCACTGTACTATGGT. This sequence encodes CASRRDRALYYG. The CDR3, in full, reads CASRRDRALYYGQYF.

Worth noting for this clone: The read ends 3 residues shy of where the CDR3 ends; the end is completed using the germline J gene. The chain couples TRBV30 to TRBJ2-3; a weak D match, TRBD1 (5 bases). Germline V gene sequence: CDR1 GTSNPN, CDR2 SVGIG (reference sequence). The CDR3 runs 13 residues. V lost 2 bases and J lost 4, with 10 bases in between. The CDR3 loop reads CAWSYTGPDTQYF. Partial CDR3 DNA: TGTGCCTGGAGTTATACAGGACCAGATACG.

A remark on this clone: The read ends 3 residues shy of where the CDR3 ends; the end is completed using the germline J gene. The chain is built from TRBV5-5 and TRBJ1-1; D gene unclear. The CDR3 runs to 12 residues. Per germline, CDR1 SGHKS and CDR2 YYEKEE (reference sequence). CDR3 in amino acids: CASSPDRRGAFF. The covered CDR3 bases are TGTGCCAGCAGTCCGGACCGACGGGGA.

Concerning this clone: The sequence runs out 3 residues before the end of the CDR3; the remainder is reconstructed from the germline J gene. The chain has TRBV27 and TRBJ2-1; 10 bases agree with TRBD2. Trimming cost V 6 bases and J 4 bases; bases outside gene matches: 6. The CDR3 extends over 15 amino acids. The germline gives CDR1 MNHEY, CDR2 SMNVEV (reference sequence). Partial CDR3 DNA: TGTGCCAGCAGATTAGCGGGGGGAACTTACAATGAG. Translated: CASRLAGGTYNE. The CDR3, in full, reads CASRLAGGTYNEQFF.

Points on this clone: The CDR3 is cut off 3 residues early in the read; its end comes from the germline J gene. V gene TRBV20-1 combines with J gene TRBJ2-4, with D possibly TRBD1 on 5 matching bases. The V end was cut by 3 bases, the J end by 6 bases, with 9 bases between. The CDR3 has 12 residues. Germline V gene sequence: CDR1 DFQATT, CDR2 SNEGSKA (reference sequence). The chain's CDR3 is CSASRTPNIQYF. The part of the CDR3 DNA that was read is TGCAGTGCTAGTCGGACACCAAACATT.

To note about this clone: Relative to the germline gene, one junction end is altered; a read error may explain this. Coverage ceases 3 residues before the CDR3 finishes, and the germline J gene fills in the end. The rearrangement uses TRBV7-2 and TRBJ2-7; 7 bases line up with TRBD1. The CDR3 contains 15 residues. The germline V gene encodes CDR1 SGHTA and CDR2 FQGNSA. The chain's CDR3 is CASSTRQGSSCEQYF. The CDR3 bases that were read are TGTGCCAGCAGCACTAGACAGGGCAGCTCCTGCGAG. The variable domain in full, with the rest retrieved from reference TRBV7-2 and TRBJ2-7, is GAGVSQSPSNKVTEKGKDVELRCDPISGHTALYWYRQSLGQGLEFLIYFQGNSAPDKSGLPSDRFSAERTGGSVSTLTIQRTQQEDSAVYLCASSTRQGSSCEQYFGPGTRLTVT.